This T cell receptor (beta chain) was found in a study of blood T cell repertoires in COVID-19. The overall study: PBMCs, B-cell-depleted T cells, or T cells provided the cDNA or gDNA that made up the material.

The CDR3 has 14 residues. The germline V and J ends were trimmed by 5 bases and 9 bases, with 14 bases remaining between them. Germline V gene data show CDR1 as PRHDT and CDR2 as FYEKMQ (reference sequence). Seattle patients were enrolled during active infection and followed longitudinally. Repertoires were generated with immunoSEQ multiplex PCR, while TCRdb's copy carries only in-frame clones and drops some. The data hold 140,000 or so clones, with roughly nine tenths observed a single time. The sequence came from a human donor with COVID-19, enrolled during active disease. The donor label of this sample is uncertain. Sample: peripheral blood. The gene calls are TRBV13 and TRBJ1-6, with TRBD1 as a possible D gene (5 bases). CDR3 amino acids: CASSLRDPGSPLHF. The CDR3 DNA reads TGTGCCAGCAGCCTGCGGGACCCGGGTTCACCCCTCCACTTT.